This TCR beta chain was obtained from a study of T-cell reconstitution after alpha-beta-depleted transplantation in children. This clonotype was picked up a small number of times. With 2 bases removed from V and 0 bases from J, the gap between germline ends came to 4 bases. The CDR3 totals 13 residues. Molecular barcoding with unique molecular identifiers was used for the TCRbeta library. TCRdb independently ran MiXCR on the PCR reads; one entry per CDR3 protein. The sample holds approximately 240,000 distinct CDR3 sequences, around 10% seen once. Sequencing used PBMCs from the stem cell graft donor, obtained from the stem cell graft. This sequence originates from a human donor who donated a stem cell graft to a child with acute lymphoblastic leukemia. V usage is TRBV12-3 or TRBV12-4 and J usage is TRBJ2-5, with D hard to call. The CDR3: CASSLSYQETQYF. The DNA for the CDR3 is TGTGCCAGCAGTTTATCTTACCAAGAGACCCAGTACTTC.